This TCR beta chain was profiled in a study of cytomegalovirus exposure and HLA in healthy donors (dated by TCRdb to 2016 to 2017). Study-wide context: The 500 to 700 repertoires of the first cohort and the 95 to 150 validation repertoires were produced on the same platform, according to a later analysis. The study was designed to test whether signatures of past pathogen exposure could be identified by cataloging public T cell receptors. High-throughput TCR immunosequencing, statistical association of individual TCRs with disease status, and machine learning were combined to predict cytomegalovirus infection status. In addition to the first cohort of 650 to 750 subjects, a separate validation cohort of around 110 different subjects was used.

Donors formed part of the validation cohort, which comprised over a hundred subjects and was distinct from the first cohort of under 750 subjects. Results and caveats for the whole study, not just this receptor: In vitro tests confirmed that a few of the cytomegalovirus-associated TCR beta chains recognize cytomegalovirus antigens. A later analysis lacked HLA typing for the validation cohort, so it scored co-occurrence in that cohort across all 110 or so repertoires. The authors suggested that the approach could potentially be extended to other disease states and immunological phenotypes. The classifier was reported to diagnose cytomegalovirus status with high specificity and sensitivity in both the original cohort and the validation cohort. In a later analysis, TCRs clustered in the first cohort were found to also tend to co-occur in the approximately 110 validation repertoires, with around 94% of cluster scores above 0. The study gave a list of under 200 TCR beta chains associated with cytomegalovirus. Most TCR sequences were seen in very few donors, while some public TCRs were found in many individuals.

A remark on this clone: No antigen is known for it. The record has no base qualities; no much larger clone is one base away.

The receptor library was made with the immunoSEQ multiplex PCR assay. As for the original processing: A statistical classification framework was built for diagnosing cytomegalovirus status from the catalog of TCR beta chain sequences. Held by TCRdb, this immuneACCESS table contains in-frame sequences only and omits some clones. Under half of the omission traces to an unresolved V gene where checked; the cause of the rest is unknown. The V and J calls and the clone size are those of that table, but D and trimming were determined from the DNA. For this sample there are about 56,000 clones; approximately 92% appear just once. The top ten constitute around 1.1% of the sample. The CDR3, from cysteine to phenylalanine, totals 13 residues. Just CDR3 DNA is preserved here, 39 bases in frame from base 1. The germline V gene sets CDR1 to SGHVS and CDR2 to FNYEAQ. Trimming takes 0 bases from V and 9 bases from J, and the germline ends sit 9 bases apart.

Source material: PBMCs. This chain joins TRBV7-6 to TRBJ2-1; the D gene remains uncertain. This clonotype was sampled from a young man in good health and CMV-seronegative. The CDR3 reads CASSLASKTEQFF. The DNA sequence is given as TGTGCCAGCAGCTTAGCGAGCAAAACTGAGCAGTTCTTC.